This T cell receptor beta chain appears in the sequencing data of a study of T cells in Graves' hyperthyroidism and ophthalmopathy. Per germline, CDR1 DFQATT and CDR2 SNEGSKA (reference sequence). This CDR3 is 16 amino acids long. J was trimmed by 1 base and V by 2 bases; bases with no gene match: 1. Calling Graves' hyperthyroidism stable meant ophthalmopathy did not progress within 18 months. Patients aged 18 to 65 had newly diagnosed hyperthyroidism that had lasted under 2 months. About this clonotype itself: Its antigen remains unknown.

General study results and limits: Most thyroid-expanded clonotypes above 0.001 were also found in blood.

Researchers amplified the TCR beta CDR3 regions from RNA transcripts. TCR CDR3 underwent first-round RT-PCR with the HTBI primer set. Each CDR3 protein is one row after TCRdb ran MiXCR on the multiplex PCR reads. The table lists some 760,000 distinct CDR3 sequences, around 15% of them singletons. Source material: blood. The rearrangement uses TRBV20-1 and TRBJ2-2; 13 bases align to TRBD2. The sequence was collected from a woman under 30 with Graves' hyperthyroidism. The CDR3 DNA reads TGCAGTGCTAGAAGGACTAGCGGGAGGAACACCGGGGAGCTGTTTTTT. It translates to CSARRTSGRNTGELFF.